This TCR beta chain was profiled in a study of neurological immune-mediated disorders. Study conclusions and caveats: Phylogenetic grouping assigned the repertoires of 18 of 34 multiple sclerosis patients to one related-CDR3 cluster, which constitutes a possible signature.

In the case of this clonotype: Its cognate antigen is unknown.

TCRdb analysed the 5' RACE reads with MiXCR anew, one entry per CDR3 protein. The sample contains 50,000 to 80,000 distinct CDR3 sequences, roughly 4.8% of which appear only once. CDR3 length: 17 residues. CDR1 and CDR2 from the germline V gene are LGHDT and YNNKEL (reference sequence). With 3 bases removed from V and 0 bases from J, the gap between germline ends came to 15 bases. This sequence joins TRBV3-1 and TRBJ2-1; D possibly corresponds to TRBD2 (7 bases). The receptor comes from a man aged 30 to 39 with multiple sclerosis. Material for sequencing was PBMCs. In nucleotides, the CDR3 is TGTGCCAGCAGCCATTTAGGCGGGGGCCTCTCCTACAATGAGCAGTTCTTC. Protein sequence: CASSHLGGGLSYNEQFF.